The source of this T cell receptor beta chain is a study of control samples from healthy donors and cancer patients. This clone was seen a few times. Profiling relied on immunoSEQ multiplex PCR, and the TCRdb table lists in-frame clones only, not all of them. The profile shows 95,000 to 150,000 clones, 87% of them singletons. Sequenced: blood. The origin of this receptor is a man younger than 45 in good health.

The CDR3 region is CASSEGANQETQYF. CDR3 bases: TGTGCCAGCAGCGAAGGAGCAAACCAAGAGACCCAGTACTTC. The chain employs TRBV11-2 and TRBJ2-5; D is unclear. CDR1 SGHAT and CDR2 FQNNGV come from the germline V gene. This CDR3 spans 14 amino acids. V lost 5 bases and J 0 bases, leaving 10 bases between the germline ends.